These T cell receptor beta chains were read from a single sample in a study of control samples from healthy donors and cancer patients. The assay was immunoSEQ multiplex PCR, and TCRdb's table has in-frame clones only and misses some. This sample carries about 120,000 clones, 80% to 90% of them seen once, and the ten largest clones take 9% to 14%. Specimen: blood. Receptors were obtained from a man aged 30-40 years in good health. The CDR3 runs from the conserved cysteine through the conserved F or W.

cdr3_aa j_call v_call cdr3_length
CASKRLAGDANTGELFF TRBJ2-2 TRBV7-3 17
CASSPAGTGATEAFF TRBJ1-1 TRBV18 15
CASSLGAGHTGELFF TRBJ2-2 TRBV5-4 15
CASSPRTGTNSPLHF TRBJ1-6 TRBV3-1/TRBV3-2 15
CASSQGGTGAATTSNYGYTF TRBJ1-2 TRBV4-1 20
CASSLEHNRVNTGELFF TRBJ2-2 TRBV7-2 17
CASVLGGVLYGYTF TRBJ1-2 TRBV5-6 14
CASSLGDVAGAQETQYF TRBJ2-5 TRBV7-6 17
CASSSQGDSNQPQHF TRBJ1-5 TRBV2 15
CASSLKTELLSDTQYF TRBJ2-3 TRBV7-2 16
CASSPSRDIYGYTF TRBJ1-2 TRBV18 14
CASSERDGVVDEQFF TRBJ2-1 TRBV7-2 15
CASSLGGQGMRNQPQHF TRBJ1-5 TRBV11-2 17
CASSGLVNTEAFF TRBJ1-1 TRBV2 13
CASSRGHTSNQPQHF TRBJ1-5 TRBV9 15
CASSSLGGSGNTIYF TRBJ1-3 TRBV7-8 15
CASSNGGAAETQYF TRBJ2-5 TRBV9 14
CASSRLGWETQYF TRBJ2-5 TRBV23-1 13
CASSPGGSGELFF TRBJ2-2 TRBV12-3/TRBV12-4 13
CAISESKGNGNYGYTF TRBJ1-2 TRBV10-3 16
CASSFRTGATGELFF TRBJ2-2 TRBV7-2 15
CASGSGNSPLHF TRBJ1-6 TRBV30 12
CASSLAGDSNQPQHF TRBJ1-5 TRBV5-1 15
CASSLANGFYGYTF TRBJ1-2 TRBV7-2 14
CASSERSYSNQPQHF TRBJ1-5 TRBV10-2 15
CASSKTGLAGELFF TRBJ2-2 TRBV7-8 14
CASSLDTEKLFF TRBJ1-4 TRBV5-1 12
CASRRTGGVETQYF TRBJ2-5 TRBV6-5 14
CASNPSVPRAGGSYGYTF TRBJ1-2 TRBV5-1 18
CASSPSTIMNTEAFF TRBJ1-1 TRBV18 15
CASSRGGGTEAFF TRBJ1-1 TRBV7-3 13
CASSIWTGVKNIQYF TRBJ2-4 TRBV5-4 15
CANLRSSGPGELFF TRBJ2-2 TRBV2 14
CSVGKGAGAGELFF TRBJ2-2 TRBV29-1 14
CASSPGQGTYGYTF TRBJ1-2 TRBV13 14
CASNRGDTEAFF TRBJ1-1 TRBV6-5 12